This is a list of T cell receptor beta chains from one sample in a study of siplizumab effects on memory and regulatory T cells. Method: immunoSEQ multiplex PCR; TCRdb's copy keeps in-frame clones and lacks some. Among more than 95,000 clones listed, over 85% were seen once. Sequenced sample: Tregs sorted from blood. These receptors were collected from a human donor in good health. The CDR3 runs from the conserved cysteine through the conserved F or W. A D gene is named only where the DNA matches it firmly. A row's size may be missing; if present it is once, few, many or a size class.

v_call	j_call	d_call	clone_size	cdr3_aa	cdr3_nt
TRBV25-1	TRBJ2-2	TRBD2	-	CASSESISGRTGELFF	TGTGCCAGCAGTGAATCGATTAGCGGGCGCACCGGGGAGCTGTTTTTT
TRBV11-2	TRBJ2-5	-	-	CASSLDTGTQYF	TGTGCCAGCAGCTTAGATACAGGGACCCAGTACTTC
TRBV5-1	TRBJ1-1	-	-	CASSSRGAGSTEAFF	TGCGCCAGCAGTTCAAGGGGAGCTGGTTCCACTGAAGCTTTCTTT
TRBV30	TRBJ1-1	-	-	CACGARRGDTEALF	TGTGCCTGTGGGGCCAGACGAGGGGACACTGAAGCTCTCTTT
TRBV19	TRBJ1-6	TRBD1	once	CASTRGQHINSPLHF	TGTGCCAGTACGAGGGGACAGCACATTAATTCACCCCTCCACTTT
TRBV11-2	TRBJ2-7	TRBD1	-	CASSLWQGAHIYEQYF	TGTGCCAGCAGCTTATGGCAGGGGGCCCATATATACGAGCAGTACTTC
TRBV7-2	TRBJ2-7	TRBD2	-	CASSLVGTSGPSEQYF	TGTGCCAGCAGCTTAGTAGGGACTAGCGGCCCCTCCGAGCAGTACTTC
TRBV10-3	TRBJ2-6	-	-	CAISEHLGTGANVLTF	TGTGCCATCAGTGAGCATTTGGGGACTGGGGCCAACGTCCTGACTTTC
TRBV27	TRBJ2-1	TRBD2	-	CASSRGGVIAGGHRSYNEQFF	TGTGCCAGCAGTCGAGGGGGAGTTATAGCGGGAGGGCACCGCTCCTACAATGAGCAGTTCTTC
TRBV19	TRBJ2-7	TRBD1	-	CASSIRDRGYEQYF	TGTGCCAGTAGTATTCGGGACAGGGGTTACGAGCAGTACTTC
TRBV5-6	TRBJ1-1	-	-	CASSVFSGDWGTEAFF	TGTGCCAGCAGTGTCTTTTCGGGGGACTGGGGCACTGAAGCTTTCTTT
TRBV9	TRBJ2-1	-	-	CASSVGHEQFF	TGTGCCAGCAGCGTAGGCCATGAGCAGTTCTTC
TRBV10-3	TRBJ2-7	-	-	CAISERQGSGEQYF	TGTGCCATCAGTGAGCGTCAGGGGAGTGGCGAGCAGTACTTC
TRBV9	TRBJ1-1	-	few	CASSVRVDTEAFF	TGTGCCAGCAGCGTCAGGGTTGACACTGAAGCTTTCTTT
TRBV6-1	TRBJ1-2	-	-	CASSEFQADGYTF	TGTGCCAGCAGTGAATTTCAGGCCGACGGCTACACCTTC
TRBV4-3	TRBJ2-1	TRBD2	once	CASSRLSGSSYNEQFF	TGCGCCAGCAGCCGCTTAAGCGGGAGCTCCTACAATGAGCAGTTCTTC
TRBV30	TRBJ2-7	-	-	CAWRGAREQYF	TGTGCCTGGAGGGGGGCCCGGGAGCAGTACTTC
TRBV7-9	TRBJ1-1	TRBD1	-	CASSHRTGNTEAFF	TGTGCCAGCAGCCATAGGACAGGGAACACTGAAGCTTTCTTT
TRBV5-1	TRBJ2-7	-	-	CASSFDRSEQYF	TGCGCCAGCAGCTTTGATAGAAGCGAGCAGTACTTC
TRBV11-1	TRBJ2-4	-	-	CASSGLLNIQYF	TGTGCCAGCAGCGGACTATTAAACATTCAGTACTTC
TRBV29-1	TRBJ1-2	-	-	CSVVNPGQVRGYTF	TGCAGCGTTGTAAACCCCGGGCAAGTGAGGGGCTACACCTTC
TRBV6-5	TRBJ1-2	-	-	CASSVSRGWYGYTF	TGTGCCAGCAGCGTAAGCAGGGGATGGTATGGCTACACCTTC
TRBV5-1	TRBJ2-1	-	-	CASSLDNEQFF	TGCGCCAGCAGCTTGGACAATGAGCAGTTCTTC
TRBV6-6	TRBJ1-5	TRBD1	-	CASSYTDRGHQPQHF	TGTGCCAGCAGTTACACGGACAGGGGGCATCAGCCCCAGCATTTT
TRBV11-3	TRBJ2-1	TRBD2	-	CASSLLPSGSTVEQFF	TGTGCCAGCAGCTTACTCCCTAGCGGGAGTACTGTTGAGCAGTTCTTC
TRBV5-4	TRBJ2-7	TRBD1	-	CASSLGTGVFDEQYF	TGTGCCAGCAGCTTGGGGACAGGGGTGTTTGACGAGCAGTACTTC
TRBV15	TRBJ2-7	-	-	CATSRGHSYDYEQYF	TGTGCCACCAGCAGGGGACACAGCTACGATTACGAGCAGTACTTC
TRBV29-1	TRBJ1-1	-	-	CSAREGAGTEAFF	TGCAGCGCCCGCGAAGGGGCCGGTACTGAAGCTTTCTTT
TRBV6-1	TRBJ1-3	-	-	CASSEQQGAPSGNTIYF	TGTGCCAGCAGTGAACAGCAGGGTGCCCCCTCTGGAAACACCATATATTTT